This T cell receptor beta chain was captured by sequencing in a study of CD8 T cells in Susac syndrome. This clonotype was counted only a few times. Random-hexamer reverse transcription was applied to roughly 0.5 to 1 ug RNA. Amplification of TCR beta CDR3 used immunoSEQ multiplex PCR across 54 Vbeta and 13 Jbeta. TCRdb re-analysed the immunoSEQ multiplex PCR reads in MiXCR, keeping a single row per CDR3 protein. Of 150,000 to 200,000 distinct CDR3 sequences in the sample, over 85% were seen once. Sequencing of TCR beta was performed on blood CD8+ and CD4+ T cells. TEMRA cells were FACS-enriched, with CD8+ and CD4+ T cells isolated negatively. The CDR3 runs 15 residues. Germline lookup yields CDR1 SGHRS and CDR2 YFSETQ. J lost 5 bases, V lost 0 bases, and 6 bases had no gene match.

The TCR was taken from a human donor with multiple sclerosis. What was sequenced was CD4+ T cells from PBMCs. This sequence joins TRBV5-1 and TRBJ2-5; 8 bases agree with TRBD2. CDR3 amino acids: CASSLVRGVGETQYF. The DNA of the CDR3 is TGCGCCAGCAGCTTGGTGCGGGGGGTAGGGGAGACCCAGTACTTC.